This entry lists 27 T cell receptor beta chains sequenced from one sample in a study of T-cell reconstitution after alpha-beta-depleted transplantation in children. Preparing the TCRbeta library involved the use of unique molecular identifiers. TCRdb passed the PCR reads through MiXCR, listing each CDR3 protein once. The data hold approximately 800,000 distinct CDR3 sequences, with about 16% observed a single time. The source material was PBMCs, mostly from graft donor cells, sampled 360 days after TCRalphabeta/CD19-depleted stem cell transplant. The source is a male patient under 18 who had a stem cell transplant for acute lymphoblastic leukemia, so the T cells may come from the graft donor.

This clonotype was counted between two and nine times. This chain joins TRBV28 and TRBJ1-1; 9 nucleotides match TRBD1. The ends lost 5 bases at V and 3 bases at J; junction bases unmatched: 10. This CDR3 has 16 amino acids. The germline V gene has CDR1 MDHEN and CDR2 SYDVKM. The CDR3 is CASSPPGQGPDTEAFF. CDR3 nucleotide sequence: TGTGCCAGCAGTCCCCCCGGACAGGGGCCAGACACTGAAGCTTTCTTT.

There are a few counts of this clonotype. V is TRBV7-6 and J is TRBJ2-7, with D hard to call. Germline V lookup: CDR1 SGHVS, CDR2 FNYEAQ. Trimming cost V 5 bases and J 5 bases, with 13 bases left between them. The CDR3 loop spans 13 amino acids. The CDR3: CASSAPNSDEQYF. CDR3 nucleotides: TGTGCCAGCAGCGCCCCGAACAGTGACGAGCAGTACTTC.

The chain recombines TRBV20-1 with TRBJ1-6; tentative D call: TRBD1 (5 bases). The CDR3 is made up of 14 amino acids. Trimming cost V 1 base and J 9 bases, with 13 bases left between them. Germline loops: CDR1 DFQATT, CDR2 SNEGSKA (reference sequence). This CDR3 reads CSARVAAGFSPLHF. As DNA, the CDR3 is TGCAGTGCTAGAGTAGCGGCAGGGTTTTCACCCCTCCACTTT.

This clonotype has just one count. The chain employs TRBV4-2 and TRBJ2-1; TRBD2 agrees at 10 bases. Germline CDR1 reads LGHNA; CDR2 reads YNFKEQ. V lost 4 bases to trimming and J lost 3 bases; unmatched junction nucleotides: 18. There are 20 residues in the CDR3. The CDR3 protein is CASSPRGLLAGSPNYNEQFF. CDR3 coding DNA: TGTGCCAGCAGCCCCCGTGGGTTACTAGCGGGATCCCCCAACTACAATGAGCAGTTCTTC.

This clonotype was counted a few times. The V gene is TRBV12-3 or TRBV12-4, the J gene TRBJ2-7, with 14 bases aligning to TRBD2. Germline trimming cut 6 bases from V and 6 bases from J; bases unmatched to any gene: 1. This CDR3 comprises 13 residues. DNA of the CDR3: TGTGCCAGCAGGGGGACTAGCGGGAGCGAGCAGTACTTC. This sequence encodes CASRGTSGSEQYF.

This clonotype was recorded a few times. V usage is TRBV12-3 or TRBV12-4 and J usage is TRBJ2-5, with D perhaps TRBD1 or TRBD2 (5 bases each). Trimming cost V 4 bases and J 8 bases, with 14 bases left between them. This CDR3 is 13 amino acids long. CDR3 protein: CASSSRDLGTQYF. The CDR3 nucleotides are TGTGCCAGCAGTTCCCGGGACCTTGGAACCCAGTACTTC.

This clonotype was found many times. The V and J genes are TRBV4-1 and TRBJ2-1, with TRBD2 identical over 9 bases. CDR1 and CDR2 from the germline V gene are MGHRA and YSYEKL. Trimming took 2 bases from V and 2 from J; bases not matched to a gene: 1. The CDR3 is 15 residues long. For the CDR3, the DNA is TGCGCCAGCAGCCAACTAGCGGGACCCTACAATGAGCAGTTCTTC. Its protein product is CASSQLAGPYNEQFF.

This clonotype has more than one count but fewer than ten. The rearrangement uses TRBV12-3 or TRBV12-4 and TRBJ2-1, with TRBD2 matching 8 bases. The CDR3 totals 16 residues. V lost 2 bases and J lost 5; bases outside the gene matches: 8. For the CDR3, the DNA is TGTGCCAGCAGTTTACTCGGTAGCGGGAAGGACAATGAGCAGTTCTTC. It translates to CASSLLGSGKDNEQFF.

This clonotype was counted at least ten times. V and J are TRBV7-6 and TRBJ2-5; D is unclear. Deletions cut 3 bases from V and 9 bases from J, with 14 bases between. Germline CDR1 reads SGHVS; CDR2 reads FNYEAQ. The CDR3 runs 13 residues. The CDR3 is CASSLDPPEPQYF. In nucleotides, the CDR3 is TGTGCCAGCAGCTTGGATCCCCCTGAGCCCCAGTACTTC. Full variable domain (outside the CDR3, taken from reference TRBV7-6 and TRBJ2-5): GAGVSQSPRYKVTKRGQDVALRCDPISGHVSLYWYRQALGQGPEFLTYFNYEAQQDKSGLPNDRFSAERPEGSISTLTIQRTEQRDSAMYRCASSLDPPEPQYFGPGTRLLVL.

This clonotype was observed a handful of times. The V and J genes are TRBV7-2 and TRBJ2-1; 7 bases agree with TRBD2. This CDR3 comprises 15 residues. CDR1 and CDR2 (germline): SGHTA, FQGNSA. The ends lost 5 bases at V and 4 bases at J; junction bases unmatched: 8. The CDR3 DNA sequence: TGTGCCAGCAGCGACCGGGACTACCTTTACAATGAGCAGTTCTTC. This sequence encodes CASSDRDYLYNEQFF.

This clonotype was found many times. The chain joins TRBV11-3 to TRBJ2-1; D is unresolved. The V gene's germline CDR1 is SGHNT and CDR2 YENEEA. V was trimmed by 6 bases and J by 0 bases, leaving 12 bases between them. The CDR3 spans 15 residues. For the CDR3, the DNA is TGTGCCAGCAGTTTCAGGCAGAGCTCCTACAATGAGCAGTTCTTC. It encodes CASSFRQSSYNEQFF.

The genes are TRBV7-3 and TRBJ2-6, with D perhaps matching TRBD1 (6 bases). The ends were cut back, 1 base at V and 4 bases at J, with 11 bases in the middle. From germline, CDR1 is SGHTA and CDR2 FQGTGA. This CDR3 is built from 16 residues. CDR3 residues: CASSLRDMSGANVLTF. CDR3 nucleotide sequence: TGTGCCAGCAGCTTAAGGGACATGTCAGGGGCCAACGTCCTGACTTTC.

The sample holds a few counts of this clonotype. V and J are TRBV29-1 and TRBJ2-7, with 7 positions matching TRBD1. Per the germline V gene, CDR1 is SQVTM and CDR2 is ANQGSEA. The CDR3 spans 14 residues. The V segment lost 3 bases and the J segment 2 bases; nucleotides outside the gene matches: 7. The CDR3 DNA reads as TGCAGCGTTGACACCGGGACAGCAGCCTACGAGCAGTACTTC. Residues: CSVDTGTAAYEQYF.

The V call is TRBV5-1, the J call TRBJ2-7; 11 bases are shared with TRBD2. Trimming took 4 bases from V and 3 from J; bases not matched to a gene: 6. Germline-derived CDR1 and CDR2 are SGHRS and YFSETQ. The CDR3 contains 15 residues. CDR3 bases: TGCGCCAGCAGCGCGACTAGCGGGGTAAGCTACGAGCAGTACTTC. Its protein product is CASSATSGVSYEQYF.

This chain uses TRBV6-5 with TRBJ2-3, with 10 bases fitting TRBD2. Germline CDR1 and CDR2: MNHEY and SVGAGI. This CDR3 is 14 amino acids long. Trimming cost V 5 bases and J 5 bases; bases outside gene matches: 4. The CDR3 sequence: CASSLRTSGDTQYF. CDR3 sequence (DNA): TGTGCCAGCAGTCTACGGACTAGCGGAGATACGCAGTATTTT.

CDR3: CATGRPPYNEQFF. In DNA, the CDR3 is TGTGCCACCGGCCGACCCCCTTACAATGAGCAGTTCTTC. V usage is TRBV15 and J usage is TRBJ2-1; D gene unclear. The germline gives CDR1 LNHNV, CDR2 YYDKDF (reference sequence). V lost 8 bases to trimming and J lost 4 bases, with 12 bases between them. The CDR3 has 13 residues.

This clonotype was detected a few times. The chain has TRBV10-1 and TRBJ2-3; D is ambiguous. The V gene's germline CDR1 is WNHNN and CDR2 SYGVQD (reference sequence). Trimming shortened V by 10 bases and J by 2 bases, and 22 bases separated the two germline ends. This CDR3 contains 16 residues. CDR3 sequence reads: CATSDHGRANTDTQYF. In DNA, the CDR3 is TGCGCCACCTCAGACCACGGACGGGCTAACACAGATACGCAGTATTTT.

This clonotype was counted only a few times. The chain joins TRBV12-3 or TRBV12-4 to TRBJ2-7; 9 bases agree with TRBD2. The CDR3 is 17 residues long. V gave up 2 bases and J gave up 6 bases; unmatched junction bases: 14. This CDR3 is CASSLRLAGSTRPEQYF. As DNA, the CDR3 is TGTGCCAGCAGTTTAAGGCTAGCGGGAAGTACTCGTCCCGAGCAGTACTTC.

The chain is built from TRBV7-7 and TRBJ2-7, with D maybe TRBD2 (6 bases). Germline-derived CDR1 and CDR2 are SSHAT and FNYEAQ (reference sequence). The CDR3 covers 15 residues. Trimming shortened V by 1 base and J by 1 base, and 11 bases separated the two germline ends. CDR3 in DNA: TGTGCCAGCAGCTTAGGTCCACTAGCTTCCTACGAGCAGTACTTC. Its protein product is CASSLGPLASYEQYF.

This clonotype was recorded a few times. The chain is built from TRBV20-1 and TRBJ2-1; D might be TRBD2 (7 bases). Germline V CDR1 and CDR2: DFQATT, SNEGSKA (reference sequence). Trimming took off 8 bases at V and 3 bases at J, with 23 bases between the two ends. This CDR3 spans 16 amino acids. CDR3 sequence: CSSGGGSSSGYNEQFF. The CDR3, as DNA: TGCAGTTCCGGGGGCGGGAGTAGTTCAGGCTACAATGAGCAGTTCTTC.

This clonotype showed up just a few times. V is TRBV12-3 or TRBV12-4 and J is TRBJ2-1, with 11 bases fitting TRBD2. The CDR3 consists of 16 residues. V lost 4 bases, J lost 3 bases, and 5 bases stayed unmatched. CDR3 loop: CASSSRLAGIYNEQFF. The CDR3 nucleotides are TGTGCCAGCAGTTCCCGACTAGCGGGAATCTACAATGAGCAGTTCTTC.

This clonotype was seen only a few times. This sequence joins TRBV15 and TRBJ2-7, with D possibly matching TRBD2 (5 bases). CDR1 is LNHNV, CDR2 YYDKDF, per germline (reference sequence). The ends were cut back, 1 base at V and 2 bases at J, with 9 bases in the middle. This CDR3 is built from 14 residues. The CDR3 coding sequence is TGTGCCACCAGCAGAGGACGGGAAACCTACGAGCAGTACTTC. Translation: CATSRGRETYEQYF. Supplemented by reference TRBV15 and TRBJ2-7, the full variable domain reads DAMVIQNPRYQVTQFGKPVTLSCSQTLNHNVMYWYQQKSSQAPKLLFHYYDKDFNNEADTPDNFQSRRPNTSFCFLDIRSPGLGDTAMYLCATSRGRETYEQYFGPGTRLTVT.

This chain joins TRBV12-3 or TRBV12-4 and TRBJ1-1; TRBD1 matches at 9 bases. The CDR3 loop spans 13 amino acids. The junction had 5 bases not matched to a gene; V was cut back by 6 bases and J by 6 bases. CDR3 sequence: CASRTQGAAEAFF. DNA of the CDR3: TGTGCCAGCAGAACACAGGGGGCAGCTGAAGCTTTCTTT.

This clonotype has a handful of counts. The V and J genes are TRBV9 and TRBJ2-1; D unclear. The CDR3 contains 15 residues. The V gene lost 0 bases and the J gene lost 5 bases, with 12 bases spanning the gap. Germline V gene sequence: CDR1 SGDLS, CDR2 YYNGEE. The CDR3 DNA is TGTGCCAGCAGCGTAGGGGAAGGCCCTAACAATGAGCAGTTCTTC. The encoded protein is CASSVGEGPNNEQFF. Combining the CDR3 with reference TRBV9 and TRBJ2-1 gives the whole variable domain DSGVTQTPKHLITATGQRVTLRCSPRSGDLSVYWYQQSLDQGLQFLIQYYNGEERAKGNILERFSAQQFPDLHSELNLSSLELGDSALYFCASSVGEGPNNEQFFGPGTRLTVL.

The chain employs TRBV4-1 and TRBJ1-2; TRBD1 aligns across 8 bases. CDR1 is MGHRA and CDR2 is YSYEKL in the germline V gene. The J segment lost 4 bases and the V segment lost 6 bases, leaving 7 bases of the junction unmatched. The CDR3 contains 14 residues. The CDR3 sequence is CASRRDRRGYGYTF. The CDR3 nucleotides are TGCGCCAGCAGACGGGACAGGAGGGGCTATGGCTACACCTTC.

This clonotype showed up just a few times. This chain uses TRBV27 with TRBJ2-3; D possibly corresponds to TRBD2 (5 bases). The V and J ends lost 1 base and 7 bases respectively, with 15 bases between them. The CDR3 spans 15 residues. Looked up from germline, CDR1 is MNHEY and CDR2 is SMNVEV (reference sequence). The DNA of the CDR3 is TGTGCCAGCAGTTTATGGCCGGCCCCGGACTATACGCAGTATTTT. Protein product: CASSLWPAPDYTQYF.

The V and J genes are TRBV20-1 and TRBJ2-5; tentatively, D is TRBD1 or TRBD2 (5 bases each). Trimming pared 5 bases from V and 8 bases from J, leaving 15 bases between. This CDR3 is 12 amino acids long. The V gene's germline CDR1 is DFQATT and CDR2 SNEGSKA (reference sequence). The CDR3 reads CSAEGVGETQYF. The CDR3 DNA sequence: TGCAGTGCTGAGGGAGTAGGGGAAACCCAGTACTTC.